This TCR beta chain was sequenced for a study of blood T cell repertoires in COVID-19. Study-wide background: The analysed material was cDNA or gDNA that came from T cells, B-cell-depleted T cells, or PBMCs.

Everyone who took part was roughly 18 to 90 years old, and they came from about 23 US areas. In the original analysis: Amplifying reference gene primers gave estimates of nucleated cell counts. Assay: immunoSEQ multiplex PCR; the TCRdb copy retains only in-frame clones and omits some. V and J calls and clone size are given by that table; D and trimming were obtained from the DNA. The sample includes about 250,000 clones, 75% to 85% of them seen just once. The specimen was PBMCs or T cells enriched from blood (not recorded which). This clonotype was sampled from a woman aged 45-65 years with acute COVID-19.

CDR3 bases: TGTGCCAGCAGCAGAGCCGGGACTAGCGGGGGGAGCTCCTACGAGCAGTACTTC. Its translation: CASSRAGTSGGSSYEQYF. This rearrangement joins TRBV5-5 to TRBJ2-7; 15 bases agree with TRBD2. Germline CDR1 reads SGHKS; CDR2 reads YYEKEE (reference sequence). The CDR3 runs 18 residues. Germline trimming cut 4 bases from V and 0 bases from J; bases unmatched to any gene: 8.